This T cell receptor (beta chain) was profiled in a study of PD-L1 blockade in urothelial cancer. The study, taken as a whole, reports: Enhanced expansion of tumor-associated blood clones at 3 weeks characterized durable-benefit patients.

On this clone itself: The antigen is unknown.

Locally advanced or metastatic urothelial carcinoma was present in patients. Patient sample counts ranged from 1 to 8, pretreatment and on-treatment. Only in-frame clones appear in the TCRdb table, and some are missing; sequencing was by immunoSEQ multiplex PCR. The sample holds 70,000 or so clones, about 89% seen once. Trimming removed 4 bases at V and 2 bases at J, with 9 bases between. Germline CDR1 reads WNHNN; CDR2 reads SYGVQD (reference sequence). CDR3 length: 13 amino acids. The chain carries TRBV10-1 and TRBJ2-7, with D tentatively TRBD1 (6 bases). The sequences come from PBMCs, collected around atezolizumab (anti-PD-L1) treatment. The clonotype originates from a man between 60 and 70 years old with urothelial cancer. The CDR3 DNA sequence: TGCGCCAGCAGTGGTGACAGGCCCTACGAGCAGTACTTC. The encoded protein is CASSGDRPYEQYF.